This TCR beta chain was profiled in a study of CD8+ T cells in alopecia areata. Regarding the study as a whole: Lesional scalp displayed greater clonality than normal scalp, most notably in alopecia totalis/universalis. The study found tofacitinib significantly decreased scalp clonality and expanded CD8+ clones among the top 100.

As concerns this clone: Its antigen is currently unknown.

Treatment meaning: oral pan-JAK inhibitor, 5-10 mg twice daily. The germline CDR1 and CDR2 sequences are SGHTA and FQGNSA. V lost 7 bases to trimming and J lost 0 bases, with 13 bases between them. This CDR3 is built from 16 residues. cDNA prepared by RNA extraction and subsequent reverse transcription served as the template for sequencing. Libraries were prepared by immunoSEQ multiplex PCR; TCRdb keeps only in-frame clonotypes and omits some of them. The repertoire holds 150,000 to 200,000 clones, with about 51% as singletons. This material consisted of CD8+ T cells sorted from blood, taken at week 52, from a patient treated with tofacitinib. The TCR was taken from a human donor with alopecia areata. The chain couples TRBV7-2 to TRBJ2-6, with D possibly matching TRBD2 (5 bases). The CDR3 bases are TGTGCCAGCACCTTTTTACGGGGCTCTGGGGCCAACGTCCTGACTTTC. Translation gives CASTFLRGSGANVLTF.